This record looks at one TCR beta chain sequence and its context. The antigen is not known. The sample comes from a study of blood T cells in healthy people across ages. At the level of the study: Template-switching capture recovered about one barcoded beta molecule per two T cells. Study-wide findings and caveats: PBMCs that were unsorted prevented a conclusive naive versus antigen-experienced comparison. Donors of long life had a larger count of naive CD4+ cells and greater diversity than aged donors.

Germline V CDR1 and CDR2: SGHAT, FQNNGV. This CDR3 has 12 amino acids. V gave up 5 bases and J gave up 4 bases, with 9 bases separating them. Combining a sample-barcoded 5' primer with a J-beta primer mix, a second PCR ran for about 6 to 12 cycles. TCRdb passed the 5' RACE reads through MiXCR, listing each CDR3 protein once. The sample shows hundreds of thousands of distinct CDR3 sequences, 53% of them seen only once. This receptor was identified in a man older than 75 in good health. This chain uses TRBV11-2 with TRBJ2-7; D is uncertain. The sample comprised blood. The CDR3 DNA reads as TGTGCCAGCAGCACAGACATATACGAGCAGTACTTC. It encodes CASSTDIYEQYF.